The clone carrying this T cell receptor (beta chain) showed up just a few times. What it binds is not known. The length of the CDR3 is 12 residues. V lost 0 bases and J 12 bases, leaving 11 bases between the germline ends. CDR1 is LNHNV, CDR2 YYDKDF, per germline (reference sequence). TCRdb fed the reads into MiXCR, producing one record per CDR3 protein. This sample carries roughly 180,000 distinct CDR3 sequences, roughly 28% of them seen once, and the ten largest clones take 31%. This specimen comes from a study of T cell repertoires in cytomegalovirus infection. Study-wide results and limits: Cumulative frequency of public TCR beta families picked out carriers of CMV plus the relevant HLA.

This chain uses TRBV15 with TRBJ1-1; D unclear. This clonotype originated in a human donor in good health (CMV status not recorded). Some clones in this sample may be carry-over from other donors' samples. The sample consisted of PBMCs. The CDR3 spells CATSREGHVSFF. Here the CDR3 DNA reads TGTGCCACCAGCAGAGAGGGCCATGTATCTTTCTTT.